What follows are 5 T cell receptor beta chains derived from one specimen sequenced in a study of blood T cells in healthy people across ages (dated by TCRdb to 2015 to 2017). The library came from 5' RACE. The sequencing machine was an Illumina HiSeq 2500. A second about 7 to 12 cycle PCR used a sample-barcoded 5' primer and a J-beta primer mix. TCRdb's own reprocessing of the public reads used fastp at Q25 and MiXCR and kept productive beta chains. Every distinct CDR3 protein forms one entry, paired with its most common genes and DNA. This sample holds about 830,000 distinct CDR3 sequences; 55% to 65% were observed only once. In total, the top ten clones hold about a quarter of the sample. Sequencing input: blood. The receptor set was obtained from a man aged 30 to 39 in good health.

The rearrangement links TRBV7-3 to TRBJ2-3; perhaps TRBD1 as D (5 bases). Trimming removed 5 bases from V and 2 bases from J, with 11 bases in between. Germline-derived CDR1 and CDR2 are SGHTA and FQGTGA. The CDR3 spans 14 residues. This CDR3 reads CASSTQGPTDTQYF. CDR3 in DNA: TGTGCCAGCAGCACCCAGGGTCCCACAGATACGCAGTATTTT.

The chain couples TRBV7-2 to TRBJ2-5; 12 bases are shared with TRBD2. Per germline, CDR1 SGHTA and CDR2 FQGNSA. The CDR3 runs to 16 residues. Trimming at V came to 4 bases and at J to 5 bases, leaving 8 bases not matched to a gene. The CDR3 loop is CASSSDRLAGAETQYF. CDR3 sequence (DNA): TGTGCCAGCAGCTCAGACCGACTAGCGGGGGCGGAGACCCAGTACTTC.

This chain uses TRBV10-3 with TRBJ2-1; D is uncertain. The V gene's germline CDR1 is ENHRY and CDR2 SYGVKD. CDR3 length: 13 amino acids. V was trimmed by 2 bases and J by 10 bases, leaving 12 bases between them. The CDR3 sequence: CAISERQEREQFF. CDR3 nucleotides: TGTGCCATCAGTGAGAGGCAGGAAAGAGAGCAGTTCTTC.

The chain is built from TRBV4-3 and TRBJ2-5, with TRBD1 matching 8 bases. The last part of the DNA fits TRBJ2-7 better; the J call may be wrong. Germline V gene lookup returns CDR1 LGHNA and CDR2 YSLEER. The CDR3 is made up of 15 amino acids. CDR3 region: CASSLTRTGSYEQYF. The CDR3 DNA reads TGCGCCAGCAGCCTAACCCGGACAGGGAGTTACGAGCAGTACTTC.

This clonotype was detected only a few times. The chain carries TRBV4-2 and TRBJ2-5; D perhaps matches TRBD2 (6 bases). Germline V gene sequence: CDR1 LGHNA, CDR2 YNFKEQ. The CDR3 extends over 13 amino acids. V gave up 3 bases and J gave up 5 bases, with 10 bases separating them. The CDR3 region has the DNA TGTGCCAGCAGCCATTTCCGGGAGGAGACCCAGTACTTC. Its translation: CASSHFREETQYF.